A selection of T cell receptor beta chains follows, all from one sample in a study of cytomegalovirus exposure and HLA in healthy donors. The method was immunoSEQ multiplex PCR; TCRdb's version includes in-frame clones alone and lacks a portion of them. The table lists around 140,000 clones, more than 9.5% of them singletons. Sequencing was carried out using PBMCs. The receptors here all came from a man aged 45 to 65 in good health and CMV-seronegative. Each CDR3 is given with its conserved first and last residue. A D gene is named only where the DNA matches it firmly. Clone size appears in some rows only: once, few, many, or a class for an expanded clone.

J: TRBJ1-3
size: few
D: NA
V: TRBV30
CDR3: CARQNGFSGNTIYF
DNA: TGTGCCCGCCAAAACGGGTTCTCTGGAAACACCATATATTTT

J: TRBJ2-1
size: NA
D: TRBD2
V: TRBV7-3
CDR3: CASSAGTSANNEQFF
DNA: TGTGCCAGCAGCGCCGGGACTAGCGCAAACAATGAGCAGTTCTTC

J: TRBJ2-7
size: NA
D: TRBD1
V: TRBV29-1
CDR3: CSVHGTGLHEQYF
DNA: TGCAGCGTACACGGGACAGGGCTTCACGAGCAGTACTTC

J: TRBJ1-2
size: NA
D: TRBD1
V: TRBV11-2
CDR3: CASSLTGQGGGYTF
DNA: TGTGCCAGCAGCCTCACCGGACAGGGAGGCGGCTACACCTTC

J: TRBJ2-5
size: few
D: TRBD2
V: TRBV11-2
CDR3: CASSLMVGLAGPQETQYF
DNA: TGTGCCAGCAGCTTAATGGTCGGACTAGCGGGACCCCAGGAGACCCAGTACTTC

J: TRBJ2-5
size: NA
D: TRBD1
V: TRBV5-1
CDR3: CASSLVPGQGLETQYF
DNA: TGCGCCAGCAGCTTGGTTCCCGGACAGGGGTTGGAGACCCAGTACTTC

J: TRBJ2-1
size: NA
D: NA
V: TRBV9
CDR3: CASSVARGSYNEQFF
DNA: TGTGCCAGCAGCGTGGCGCGAGGCTCCTACAATGAGCAGTTCTTC

J: TRBJ1-6
size: few
D: NA
V: TRBV7-8
CDR3: CASSLQGGAPLHF
DNA: TGTGCCAGCAGCTTACAGGGTGGTGCACCCCTCCACTTT

J: TRBJ1-6
size: few
D: TRBD1
V: TRBV2
CDR3: CASSLRGQGITSYNSPLHF
DNA: TGTGCCAGCAGTCTACGAGGACAGGGAATAACCTCCTATAATTCACCCCTCCACTTT

J: TRBJ1-2
size: few
D: TRBD1
V: TRBV7-9
CDR3: CASSLDRVDGYTF
DNA: TGTGCCAGCAGCCTCGACAGGGTGGATGGCTACACCTTC

J: TRBJ1-1
size: NA
D: TRBD1
V: TRBV2
CDR3: CASRRQGVYAEAFF
DNA: TGTGCCAGCCGGAGACAGGGAGTATACGCTGAAGCTTTCTTT

J: TRBJ2-5
size: NA
D: NA
V: TRBV2
CDR3: CASRAALAQETQYF
DNA: TGTGCCAGCAGGGCAGCGTTGGCCCAAGAGACCCAGTACTTC

J: TRBJ1-6
size: NA
D: TRBD1
V: TRBV19
CDR3: CASSIDRTGSVSPLHF
DNA: TGTGCCAGTAGTATAGATCGGACAGGCTCTGTTTCACCCCTCCACTTT

J: TRBJ1-2
size: NA
D: TRBD1
V: TRBV19
CDR3: CASVFTGTGYYGYTF
DNA: TGTGCCAGCGTCTTTACCGGGACAGGGTACTATGGCTACACCTTC

J: TRBJ1-1
size: few
D: TRBD1
V: TRBV5-6
CDR3: CASSQALGQGSTEAFF
DNA: TGTGCCAGCAGCCAGGCCCTGGGACAGGGTAGCACTGAAGCTTTCTTT

J: TRBJ2-5
size: NA
D: NA
V: TRBV2
CDR3: CASSYGQQETQYF
DNA: TGTGCCAGCAGTTATGGACAGCAAGAGACCCAGTACTTC

J: TRBJ2-7
size: few
D: TRBD1
V: TRBV2
CDR3: CASSVEGQGSYEQYF
DNA: TGTGCCAGCAGTGTTGAGGGACAGGGCTCCTACGAGCAGTACTTC

J: TRBJ2-7
size: NA
D: NA
V: TRBV5-1
CDR3: CASSLDIGNEQYF
DNA: TGCGCCAGCAGCTTAGACATCGGAAACGAGCAGTACTTC

J: TRBJ2-5
size: NA
D: NA
V: TRBV7-7
CDR3: CASSLDSIETQYF
DNA: TGTGCCAGCAGCTTAGATAGTATAGAGACCCAGTACTTC

J: TRBJ1-2
size: few
D: TRBD1
V: TRBV29-1
CDR3: CSVGQGGNYGYTF
DNA: TGCAGCGTTGGACAGGGAGGTAACTATGGCTACACCTTC

J: TRBJ2-3
size: NA
D: TRBD2
V: TRBV19
CDR3: CASSMSGGPTDTQYF
DNA: TGTGCCAGTAGTATGTCGGGAGGGCCAACAGATACGCAGTATTTT

J: TRBJ2-1
size: NA
D: TRBD1
V: TRBV6-6
CDR3: CASSWDRGGFEQFF
DNA: TGTGCCAGCAGTTGGGACAGGGGGGGATTTGAGCAGTTCTTC

J: TRBJ1-2
size: NA
D: NA
V: TRBV5-1
CDR3: CASSLEAGRPNYGYTF
DNA: TGCGCCAGCAGCTTGGAGGCAGGTCGACCTAACTATGGCTACACCTTC

J: TRBJ1-1
size: NA
D: NA
V: TRBV10-2
CDR3: CASSESSGNTEAFF
DNA: TGCGCCAGCAGTGAGTCGAGTGGGAACACTGAAGCTTTCTTT

J: TRBJ2-3
size: few
D: NA
V: TRBV6-1
CDR3: CASSEILSGSHTDTQYF
DNA: TGTGCCAGCAGTGAAATCCTGTCGGGTTCCCACACAGATACGCAGTATTTT

J: TRBJ2-2
size: NA
D: TRBD1
V: TRBV19
CDR3: CASSIAIQGAGTGELFF
DNA: TGTGCCAGTAGTATAGCGATACAGGGGGCAGGCACCGGGGAGCTGTTTTTT

J: TRBJ2-2
size: NA
D: NA
V: TRBV7-6
CDR3: CASSLVGTSSWAGELFF
DNA: TGTGCCAGCAGCTTAGTTGGAACTTCTAGTTGGGCCGGGGAGCTGTTTTTT

J: TRBJ2-1
size: few
D: NA
V: TRBV4-1
CDR3: CASSQEGTVYNEQFF
DNA: TGCGCCAGCAGCCAAGAAGGGACTGTTTACAATGAGCAGTTCTTC

J: TRBJ2-7
size: few
D: TRBD1
V: TRBV7-8
CDR3: CASSLTGTGYNEQYF
DNA: TGTGCCAGCAGCTTAACCGGGACAGGTTACAACGAGCAGTACTTC

J: TRBJ1-4
size: few
D: NA
V: TRBV19
CDR3: CASSIPGARGEKLFF
DNA: TGTGCCAGTAGTATACCAGGGGCCCGAGGCGAAAAACTGTTTTTT

J: TRBJ1-4
size: few
D: NA
V: TRBV7-9
CDR3: CASSPTVATNEKLFF
DNA: TGTGCCAGCAGCCCGACAGTTGCAACTAATGAAAAACTGTTTTTT

J: TRBJ2-7
size: few
D: NA
V: TRBV6-6
CDR3: CASSYGQGFYEQYF
DNA: TGTGCCAGCAGTTACGGCCAGGGATTTTACGAGCAGTACTTC

J: TRBJ2-1
size: NA
D: TRBD1
V: TRBV14
CDR3: CASNRQGVHEQFF
DNA: TGTGCCAGCAACCGACAGGGGGTTCATGAGCAGTTCTTC

J: TRBJ1-1
size: NA
D: NA
V: TRBV9
CDR3: CASSAPTFF
DNA: TGTGCCAGCAGCGCCCCTACTTTCTTT

J: TRBJ1-5
size: NA
D: NA
V: TRBV5-1
CDR3: CASSLEGGGGNQPQHF
DNA: TGCGCCAGCAGCTTGGAAGGGGGAGGGGGCAATCAGCCCCAGCATTTT

J: TRBJ2-2
size: few
D: NA
V: TRBV6-4
CDR3: CASSVESGDTGELFF
DNA: TGTGCCAGCAGTGTTGAGTCAGGGGATACCGGGGAGCTGTTTTTT

J: TRBJ2-1
size: NA
D: TRBD2
V: TRBV5-6
CDR3: CASSRLAGMDEQFF
DNA: TGTGCCAGCAGCAGACTAGCGGGAATGGATGAGCAGTTCTTC

J: TRBJ2-3
size: NA
D: TRBD2
V: TRBV7-9
CDR3: CASSLGLAGGTDTQYF
DNA: TGTGCCAGCAGCTTAGGGCTAGCGGGAGGCACAGATACGCAGTATTTT

J: TRBJ2-7
size: NA
D: NA
V: TRBV5-6
CDR3: CASSALLARGEQYF
DNA: TGTGCCAGCAGCGCGCTTCTGGCCAGAGGCGAGCAGTACTTC

J: TRBJ1-2
size: few
D: NA
V: TRBV28
CDR3: CASSFEGYAVYGYTF
DNA: TGTGCCAGCAGTTTCGAGGGATACGCGGTCTATGGCTACACCTTC

J: TRBJ2-5
size: few
D: NA
V: TRBV7-9
CDR3: CASSLGTLEETQYF
DNA: TGTGCCAGCAGCCTTGGGACTTTGGAGGAGACCCAGTACTTC

J: TRBJ2-3
size: few
D: TRBD2
V: TRBV5-6
CDR3: CASSFGGAGDTQYF
DNA: TGTGCCAGCAGCTTCGGGGGGGCTGGTGATACGCAGTATTTT

J: TRBJ2-3
size: NA
D: NA
V: TRBV11-2
CDR3: CASSLSGGESTQYF
DNA: TGTGCCAGCAGCTTATCTGGCGGGGAGTCGACGCAGTATTTT

J: TRBJ1-1
size: NA
D: NA
V: TRBV4-1
CDR3: CASSRGTGINTEAFF
DNA: TGCGCCAGCAGCCGAGGAACAGGGATCAACACTGAAGCTTTCTTT

J: TRBJ1-5
size: few
D: TRBD1
V: TRBV6-5
CDR3: CASRQDRGSQPQHF
DNA: TGTGCCAGCAGACAGGACAGGGGGAGTCAGCCCCAGCATTTT

J: TRBJ2-7
size: few
D: NA
V: TRBV27
CDR3: CASSSRQGNYEQYF
DNA: TGTGCCAGCAGTTCCCGGCAGGGGAACTACGAGCAGTACTTC

J: TRBJ1-2
size: few
D: NA
V: TRBV5-1
CDR3: CASSLSSNYGYTF
DNA: TGCGCCAGCAGCTTGTCGTCTAACTATGGCTACACCTTC

J: TRBJ2-1
size: NA
D: NA
V: TRBV5-4
CDR3: CASSLGNKGIVDEQFF
DNA: TGTGCCAGCAGCTTGGGTAATAAGGGGATCGTCGATGAGCAGTTCTTC

J: TRBJ2-1
size: few
D: TRBD1
V: TRBV7-9
CDR3: CASSLRWDREVNEQFF
DNA: TGTGCCAGCAGCTTACGTTGGGACAGGGAGGTCAATGAGCAGTTCTTC

J: TRBJ2-5
size: few
D: TRBD1
V: TRBV6-1
CDR3: CASSEGTGGPETQYF
DNA: TGTGCCAGCAGTGAAGGGACAGGAGGTCCGGAGACCCAGTACTTC

J: TRBJ1-1
size: few
D: TRBD1
V: TRBV30
CDR3: CAWSGQGYTEAFF
DNA: TGTGCCTGGAGTGGACAGGGGTACACTGAAGCTTTCTTT

J: TRBJ2-3
size: NA
D: TRBD2
V: TRBV29-1
CDR3: CSVLSSGLTDTQYF
DNA: TGCAGCGTTCTATCTAGCGGCCTCACAGATACGCAGTATTTT

J: TRBJ2-7
size: few
D: TRBD2
V: TRBV5-1
CDR3: CASSWGTSGTIGGQYF
DNA: TGCGCCAGCAGCTGGGGGACTAGCGGGACTATCGGCGGGCAGTACTTC

J: TRBJ2-1
size: NA
D: TRBD1
V: TRBV10-1
CDR3: CASSERRDRGLYNEQFF
DNA: TGCGCCAGCAGTGAGCGTCGGGACAGGGGGCTCTACAATGAGCAGTTCTTC

J: TRBJ2-5
size: NA
D: NA
V: TRBV5-1
CDR3: CASSFSAGQETQYF
DNA: TGCGCCAGCAGCTTTAGCGCGGGGCAAGAGACCCAGTACTTC

J: TRBJ2-7
size: NA
D: TRBD2
V: TRBV5-5
CDR3: CASSFNSREFSYEQYF
DNA: TGTGCCAGCAGCTTTAATTCGCGGGAGTTCTCCTACGAGCAGTACTTC